This T cell receptor beta chain was profiled in a study of T cell responses to AZD1222 COVID-19 vaccine (dated by TCRdb to about 2021). In terms of the full investigation: A total of approximately 230 trial participants underwent TCR sequencing, of whom 200 to 220 received two doses of AZD1222 and around 25 received two doses of the MenACWY control vaccine. Trial participants were enrolled by age into 18-55, 56-69 and 70-plus year subgroups, with roughly 150, 30 and 60 TCR-sequenced participants respectively. What the authors observed across the whole study: The 56-69-year group was small, and its depth increase did not reach significance, likely because of low power. After two AZD1222 doses, spike-specific TCR breadth and depth were significantly higher than at day 0 and than in MenACWY recipients. Conclusions about previously exposed vaccinees are limited because only six or seven AZD1222 recipients were SARS-CoV-2 seropositive at baseline. Because no samples from the day 14 peak response were available, repertoires could be characterized only after the peak T cell response. Reportedly, almost half of the unique spike-specific TCRs recognized epitopes lying outside the regions that are mutated in the B.1.351 and B.1.1.7 variants. Participants were mostly white British and included more females than males, and it was suggested by the authors that clonal diversity may have been underestimated. The whole spike protein was spanned by vaccine-associated CD4 TCRs, and dominant responses were seen in regions 160-218 and 743-854.

The V end loses 5 bases and the J end loses 4 bases, and a stretch of 20 bases separates them. In the germline V gene (reference sequence), CDR1 corresponds to LNHDA and CDR2 to SQIVND. Including cysteine and phenylalanine, the CDR3 has 17 amino acids. The CDR3 DNA has 51 bases and is translated from base 1. Concerning this clone itself: This receptor's antigen is unknown.

The CDR3 regions of human TCRbeta chains were analyzed by immunosequencing. As for the original processing: TCRs in the repertoires were matched against a reference library of SARS-CoV-2-specific TCRs that had been generated with the MIRA antigen-specificity platform. Breadth was defined as the fraction of unique TCRs that were SARS-CoV-2-associated, and depth was defined as the fraction of total T cells that were SARS-CoV-2-associated. Using the MIRA data, each spike-specific TCR was mapped to the spike region that the TCR reacts to and placed in a CD4 or CD8 class. Log10-transformed breadth and depth values were compared by one-way ANOVA with Sidak's multiple comparisons tests. TCRdb carries this immuneACCESS record with in-frame sequences only. Its versions omit some clonotypes, under half of them owing to an unresolved V gene in the studies checked, with the rest unexplained. V and J calls and clone size come straight from that table; D and trimming were deduced from the DNA. This specimen's table enumerates 150,000 or so clones. The ten largest clones represent about 2% of the sample.

What the time point label conveys for this sample: baseline before first vaccination. Samples from vaccinated people were obtained from the UK trials COV001 and COV002, which included a single-blind randomized controlled phase 2/3 trial of AZD1222 (ChAdOx1 nCoV-19) in healthy adults. For TCRbeta chain sequencing, PBMC samples were collected from trial participants at day 0 and at day 28 after the second dose. The sequence derives from an adult in good health. Source material: peripheral blood. Recombination joined TRBV19 with TRBJ1-4; TRBD1 is perhaps the D gene, given 6 matching bases. The CDR3 corresponds to CASSPGRQDLGNEKLFF. Here is the DNA: TGTGCCAGTAGTCCTGGGCGACAGGACCTCGGTAATGAAAAACTGTTTTTT.